This record concerns one T cell receptor (beta chain) sequence. Per the authors' pipeline: Amplification with reference gene primers provided the estimates of nucleated cell counts. Clones were read by immunoSEQ multiplex PCR, and TCRdb kept only the in-frame ones, dropping some. That table supplies the V and J calls and clone size; D and trimming were determined from the DNA. The sample includes around 300,000 clones, approximately 90% of them seen just once. CDR1 and CDR2 from the germline V gene are SQVTM and ANQGSEA. The CDR3 is 17 amino acids. With 3 bases clipped from V and 0 bases from J, the junction kept 8 bases outside the gene matches. This entry is derived from a study of blood T cell repertoires in COVID-19. Overall study: Two consecutive negative NP/OP PCR tests, clearance, or resolved symptoms defined Cohort 3 recovery. COVID-19 samples from acute and convalescent phases originated in the United States, Italy and Spain.

The sequence was collected from a woman aged 60-75 years in a cohort exposed to, infected with or recovered from COVID-19 (not recorded which). The chain carries TRBV29-1 and TRBJ2-6; 7 bases are shared with TRBD1. Sequenced material: PBMCs or T cells enriched from blood (not recorded which). The CDR3 bases are TGCAGCGTTGAGACGGGACAGAAGATCTCTGGGGCCAACGTCCTGACTTTC. The encoded protein is CSVETGQKISGANVLTF.